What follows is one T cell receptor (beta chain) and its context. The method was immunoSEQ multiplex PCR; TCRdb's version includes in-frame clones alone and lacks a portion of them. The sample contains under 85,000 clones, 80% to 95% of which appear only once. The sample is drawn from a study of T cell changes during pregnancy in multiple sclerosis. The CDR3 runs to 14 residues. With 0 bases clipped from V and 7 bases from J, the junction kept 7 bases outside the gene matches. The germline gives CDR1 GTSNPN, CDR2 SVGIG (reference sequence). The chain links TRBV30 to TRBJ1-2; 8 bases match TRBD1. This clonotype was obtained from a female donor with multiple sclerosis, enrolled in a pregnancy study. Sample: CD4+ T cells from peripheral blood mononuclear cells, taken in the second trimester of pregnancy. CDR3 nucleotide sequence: TGTGCCTGGAGTGTACGTTCAGGGGGCGGTGGCTACACCTTC. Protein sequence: CAWSVRSGGGGYTF. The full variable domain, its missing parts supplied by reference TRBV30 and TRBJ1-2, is SQTIHQWPATLVQPVGSPLSLECTVEGTSNPNLYWYRQAAGRGLQLLFYSVGIGQISSEVPQNLSASRPQDRQFILSSKKLLLSDSGFYLCAWSVRSGGGGYTFGSGTRLTVV.